The text below deals with one T cell receptor (beta chain). Its antigen is not identified. The entry originates in a study of CD4 T cells in relation to SARS-CoV-2 and coronaviruses. Looking at the study overall: No peptide or an HIV-1 Nef peptide pool served as negative control.

Before the COVID-19 pandemic, during about 2010-2019, CD4+ T cells were taken from unexposed donors. The cells were cultured for 10 days before CD4+ T cells were isolated. Unexposed-donor CD4+ T cells were probed with SARS-CoV-2 S/N and four cold-coronavirus spikes, cells permitting. Fresh IL-2 medium replaced half the medium on days 3 and 7. TCRdb's table, derived via immunoSEQ multiplex PCR, lists solely in-frame clones and lacks some. Of about 21,000 clones listed, around 76% were seen once; the top ten hold roughly a sixth. The ends lost 2 bases at V and 7 bases at J; junction bases unmatched: 9. The CDR3 sequence is 16 residues long. The germline CDR1 and CDR2 sequences are GTSNPN and SVGIG (reference sequence).

The chain couples TRBV30 to TRBJ1-4, with TRBD1 matching 11 bases. The sample was CD4+ T cells from PBMCs, cultured in vitro. This TCR was sampled from a human donor in good health. The CDR3 spells CAWSPTPDRGLEKLFF. The CDR3 DNA reads TGTGCCTGGAGTCCCACCCCGGACAGGGGGCTTGAAAAACTGTTTTTT.